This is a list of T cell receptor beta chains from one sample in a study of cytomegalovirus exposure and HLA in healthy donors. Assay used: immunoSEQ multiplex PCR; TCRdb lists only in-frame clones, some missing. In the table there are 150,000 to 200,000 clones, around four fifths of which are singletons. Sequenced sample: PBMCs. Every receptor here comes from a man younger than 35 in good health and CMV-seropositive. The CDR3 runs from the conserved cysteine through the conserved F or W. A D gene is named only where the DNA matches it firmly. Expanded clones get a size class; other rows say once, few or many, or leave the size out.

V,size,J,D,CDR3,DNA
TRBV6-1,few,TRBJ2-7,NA,CASRNSLLHEQYF,TGTGCCAGCAGGAATTCACTTCTCCACGAGCAGTACTTC
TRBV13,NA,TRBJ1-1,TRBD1,CASSSRDSHTEAFF,TGTGCCAGCAGCTCAAGGGACAGCCACACTGAAGCTTTCTTT
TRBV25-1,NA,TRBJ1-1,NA,CASSELNTEAFF,TGTGCCAGCAGTGAGCTAAACACTGAAGCTTTCTTT
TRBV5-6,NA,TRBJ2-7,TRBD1,CASSPGTGLYEQYF,TGTGCCAGCAGCCCCGGGACAGGTCTCTACGAGCAGTACTTC
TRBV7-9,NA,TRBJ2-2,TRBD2,CASSPSGRGTGELFF,TGTGCCAGCAGTCCCAGCGGGAGAGGTACCGGGGAGCTGTTTTTT
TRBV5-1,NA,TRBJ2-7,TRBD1,CASSFRGYEQYF,TGCGCCAGCAGCTTCAGGGGGTACGAGCAGTACTTC
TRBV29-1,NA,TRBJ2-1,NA,CSVVLVQQGQVGEQFF,TGCAGCGTTGTTCTCGTCCAGCAGGGTCAAGTAGGTGAGCAGTTCTTC
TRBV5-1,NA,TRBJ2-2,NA,CASSPRGGRANTGELFF,TGCGCCAGCAGCCCTCGGGGAGGCAGAGCGAACACCGGGGAGCTGTTTTTT
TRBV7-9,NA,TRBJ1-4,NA,CASMGSEKLFF,TGTGCCAGCATGGGCAGCGAAAAACTGTTTTTT
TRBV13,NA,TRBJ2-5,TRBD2,CASSLSGGVQETQYF,TGTGCCAGCAGCTTATCTGGGGGGGTCCAAGAGACCCAGTACTTC
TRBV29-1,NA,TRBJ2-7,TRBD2,CSAKTSGSSYEQYF,TGCAGCGCCAAGACTAGCGGGAGCTCCTACGAGCAGTACTTC
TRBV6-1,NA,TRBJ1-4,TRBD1,CASRVTGANEKLFF,TGTGCCAGCAGGGTAACAGGGGCGAATGAAAAACTGTTTTTT
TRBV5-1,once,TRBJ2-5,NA,CASRQTRYQETQYF,TGCGCCAGCAGACAGACAAGATACCAAGAGACCCAGTACTTC
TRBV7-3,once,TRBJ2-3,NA,CASSSRSGSDTQYF,TGTGCCAGCAGCTCCCGCTCAGGTTCGGATACGCAGTATTTT
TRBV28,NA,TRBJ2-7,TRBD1,CASSFYRQGGHEQYF,TGTGCCAGCAGTTTCTACAGACAGGGGGGCCACGAGCAGTACTTC
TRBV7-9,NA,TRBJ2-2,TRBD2,CASSSTGTSGIGDTGELFF,TGTGCCAGCAGCTCAACCGGGACTAGCGGGATTGGGGACACCGGGGAGCTGTTTTTT
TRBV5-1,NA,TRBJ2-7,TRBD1,CASSLAGQGVHEQYF,TGCGCCAGCAGCTTGGCGGGACAGGGGGTCCACGAGCAGTACTTC
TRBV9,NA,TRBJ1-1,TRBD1,CASSVTGGFTEAFF,TGTGCCAGCAGCGTTACAGGGGGCTTCACTGAAGCTTTCTTT
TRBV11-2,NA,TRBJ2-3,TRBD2,CASSLGGGTQYF,TGTGCCAGCAGCTTAGGGGGGGGTACGCAGTATTTT
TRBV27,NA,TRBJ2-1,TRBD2,CASSPYLTSGRDSNNEQFF,TGTGCCAGCAGTCCCTACCTGACTAGCGGGAGAGACTCTAACAATGAGCAGTTCTTC
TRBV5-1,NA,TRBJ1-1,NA,CASSFIGRNTEAFF,TGCGCCAGCAGCTTTATTGGCAGAAACACTGAAGCTTTCTTT
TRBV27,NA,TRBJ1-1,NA,CASRSRGTEAFF,TGTGCCAGCCGAAGCCGCGGCACTGAAGCTTTCTTT
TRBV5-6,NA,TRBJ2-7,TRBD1,CASSLRGTGFPYEQYF,TGTGCCAGCAGCTTGCGCGGGACAGGGTTCCCCTACGAGCAGTACTTC
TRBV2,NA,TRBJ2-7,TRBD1,CASSEYQGVAYEQYF,TGTGCCAGCAGTGAATACCAGGGGGTGGCCTACGAGCAGTACTTC
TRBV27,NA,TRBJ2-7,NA,CASKPLENVRYEQYF,TGTGCCAGCAAGCCCCTCGAGAACGTTAGATACGAGCAGTACTTC
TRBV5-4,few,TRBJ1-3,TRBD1,CASSVQGRGGNTIYF,TGTGCCAGCAGCGTACAGGGGAGAGGTGGAAACACCATATATTTT
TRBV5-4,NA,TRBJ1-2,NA,CASSLGGTLNYGYTF,TGTGCCAGCAGCCTTGGAGGGACGCTTAACTATGGCTACACCTTC
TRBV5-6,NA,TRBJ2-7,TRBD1,CASSPGTGNEQYF,TGTGCCAGCAGCCCAGGGACAGGGAACGAGCAGTACTTC
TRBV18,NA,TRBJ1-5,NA,CASSPRQNDQPQHF,TGTGCCAGCTCACCCAGACAGAATGATCAGCCCCAGCATTTT
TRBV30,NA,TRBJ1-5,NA,CAWSVGSNQPQHF,TGTGCCTGGAGCGTCGGGAGCAATCAGCCCCAGCATTTT
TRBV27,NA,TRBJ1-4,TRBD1,CASSLETGDEKLFF,TGTGCCAGCAGTTTAGAGACAGGGGATGAAAAACTGTTTTTT
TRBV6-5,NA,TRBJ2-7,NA,CASSYSAGTPSYEQYF,TGTGCCAGCAGTTACTCGGCCGGGACTCCCTCCTACGAGCAGTACTTC
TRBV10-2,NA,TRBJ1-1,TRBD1,CASSLGTEREAFF,TGCGCCAGCAGTCTCGGGACAGAACGTGAAGCTTTCTTT
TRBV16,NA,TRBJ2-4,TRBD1,CASNPVLGDRFAKNIQYF,TGTGCCAGCAATCCAGTTTTGGGGGACAGGTTCGCCAAAAACATTCAGTACTTC
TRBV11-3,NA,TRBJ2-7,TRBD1,CASSLDVGTEYEQYF,TGTGCCAGCAGCTTAGATGTGGGGACAGAATACGAGCAGTACTTC